The 5 T cell receptor beta chains below were found in one sample sequenced in a study of regulatory T cells in long-lasting Graves disease. Time point in this sample: newly diagnosed GD, antithyroid drugs for less than 3 months. PBMCs were the source of the RNA used for TCR sequencing. Relying on iRepertoire HTBI primers and Arm-PCR of CDR3 regions, the team built TCR beta libraries. TCRdb re-called the multiplex PCR reads with MiXCR, one entry per CDR3 protein. The data show some 500,000 distinct CDR3 sequences, less than 15% seen once. These sequences were also reported in another study, on T cells in Graves' hyperthyroidism and ophthalmopathy.

This specimen consisted of peripheral blood mononuclear cells (PBMCs), obtained at new diagnosis, from a patient treated with antithyroid drugs. The receptors were gathered from a young man with Graves disease.

This clonotype was recorded many times. The chain combines TRBV4-1 with TRBJ2-7; perhaps TRBD2 as D (5 bases). This CDR3 has 13 residues. V was trimmed by 0 bases and J by 6 bases, leaving 9 bases between them. Per germline, CDR1 MGHRA and CDR2 YSYEKL. DNA of the CDR3: TGCGCCAGCAGCCAAGAGTTACGGGGCGAGCAGTACTTC. Translated, it gives CASSQELRGEQYF.

Concerning this clonotype itself: A much larger clone lies a single base off, so this may be a read error. The V call is TRBV2, the J call TRBJ2-1, with a possible D match to TRBD2 (6 bases). CDR3 size: 14 residues. CDR1 SNHLY and CDR2 FYNNEI come from the germline V gene. V gave up 6 bases and J gave up 10 bases, with 19 bases separating them. CDR3 loop: CASSGERGIYEQFF. Written as DNA, the CDR3 is TGTGCCAGCAGCGGCGAACGCGGGATATACGAGCAGTTCTTC.

This clonotype was recorded many times. This chain uses TRBV27 with TRBJ1-5; no definite D call. The CDR3 covers 11 residues. The germline CDR1 and CDR2 sequences are MNHEY and SMNVEV (reference sequence). V lost 3 bases, J lost 6 bases, and 3 bases lay in between. CDR3 region: CASSFPQPQHF. The DNA of the CDR3 is TGTGCCAGCAGTTTTCCTCAGCCCCAGCATTTT.

This clonotype was detected only a few times. The chain links TRBV7-8 to TRBJ2-5; D gene ambiguous. The CDR3 extends over 14 amino acids. CDR1 is SGHVS and CDR2 is FQNEAQ in the germline V gene. Trimming took off 4 bases at V and 1 base at J, with 10 bases between the two ends. The CDR3 spells CASSSWAGQETQYF. The DNA of the CDR3 is TGTGCCAGCAGCTCCTGGGCAGGCCAAGAGACCCAGTACTTC.

The rearrangement links TRBV5-6 to TRBJ1-4, with D hard to call. CDR1 is SGHDT and CDR2 is YYEEEE in the germline V gene. The V gene lost 1 base and the J gene lost 8 bases, with 9 bases spanning the gap. The CDR3 covers 13 residues. CDR3 region: CASSLTPDEKLFF. The CDR3 region has the DNA TGTGCCAGCAGCTTGACCCCCGACGAAAAACTGTTTTTT.